Presented here are 7 T cell receptor beta chains from one specimen sequenced in a study of tumor-infiltrating lymphocytes in primary liver carcinoma (dated by TCRdb to about 2017). Sequencing took place on an Illumina HiSeq 2500. A constant-region primer and ProtoScript II reverse transcriptase were used to reverse-transcribe TCRbeta-specific cDNA from approximately 550 ng total RNA. TCRbeta libraries were built with three nested multiplex PCR rounds, a slightly modified ARM-PCR procedure. Each of the first two PCR rounds ran for roughly 11 cycles and used multiplex TRBV1-TRBV30 forward primers together with a Cbeta reverse primer. In-frame beta chains were kept once TCRdb had trimmed the public reads at Q25 with fastp and called clones with MiXCR. Rows are unified per CDR3 protein, each entry keeping the most common DNA and genes. In this sample the table shows some 110,000 distinct CDR3 sequences, 60% to 80% of which occur a single time. The ten largest clones take up around 8.2% of the sample.

Total RNA and DNA were co-extracted from 20-30 mg of bulk tissue with the AllPrep DNA/RNA mini kit, without cell sorting. The specimen was liver tumor tissue from sampling region 3. In light of the paper, this sample's cell subset or site label describes: tumor region T3, left-lateral pole. These receptors were taken from a woman aged 55-75 years with primary liver carcinoma and hepatitis B virus infection.

This clonotype showed up just a few times. Just one base apart from a much larger clone, this may be a read error. The genes are TRBV29-1 and TRBJ2-5, with 9 nucleotides matching TRBD1. Germline V CDR1 and CDR2: SQVTM, ANQGSEA. This CDR3 has 12 amino acids. CDR3 protein: CNVGQGSKTQYF. The CDR3 DNA reads as TGCAACGTTGGACAGGGGTCCAAGACCCAGTACTTC.

V is TRBV11-2 and J is TRBJ1-3; TRBD1 matches at 7 bases. V was clipped by 4 bases and J by 2 bases; unmatched bases: 8. The germline gives CDR1 SGHAT, CDR2 FQNNGV. The CDR3 is made up of 16 amino acids. The CDR3 sequence: CASSSTGASPGNTIYF. CDR3 nucleotides: TGTGCCAGCAGCTCTACAGGGGCCAGCCCTGGAAACACCATATATTTT.

Worth noting for this clonotype: The CDR3 end shows no conserved phenylalanine or tryptophan, and so a read error is likely. No DNA is shown, since the ends of the CDR3 on it are uncertain; the CDR3 is the one TCRdb lists. The chain carries TRBV11-2 and TRBJ2-2. Termini included, the CDR3 measures 17 amino acids. Looked up from germline, CDR1 is SGHAT and CDR2 is FQNNGV. CDR3 residues: CASSFNRVSVNTGEPFS.

A word on this clonotype: It may be a read error: a sequence one base away is much more abundant. The chain uses TRBV29-1 and TRBJ1-2; TRBD1 might be the D (6 bases). V gave up 6 bases and J gave up 0 bases, with 11 bases separating them. The CDR3 runs to 13 residues. Germline V lookup: CDR1 SQVTM, CDR2 ANQGSEA. The CDR3 sequence: CSVMTGANYGYTF. CDR3 nucleotides: TGCAGCGTGATGACAGGCGCTAACTATGGCTACACCTTC.

The sample holds many counts of this clonotype. V is TRBV6-1 and J is TRBJ1-2; TRBD1 aligns across 9 bases. Germline assignment: CDR1 MNHNS and CDR2 SASEGT. The CDR3 has 14 residues. Germline trimming cut 2 bases from V and 8 bases from J; bases unmatched to any gene: 6. DNA for the CDR3: TGTGCCAGCAGTGAAAACTGGACAGGGGAAGGCTACACCTTC. Translation gives CASSENWTGEGYTF.

The CDR3 DNA follows: TGCAGCGTTGAAGAAGGGGAGTGGAATAGCAACACCTTC. This encodes CSVEEGEWNSNTF. The rearrangement links TRBV29-1 to TRBJ1-2, with a weak D call TRBD1 (5 bases). The V end was cut by 0 bases, the J end by 12 bases, with 17 bases between. The CDR3 is made up of 13 amino acids. Germline CDR1 and CDR2: SQVTM and ANQGSEA.

Remarks on this clonotype: One end of the junction does not line up with germline, which may come from a read error. The V and J genes are TRBV30 and TRBJ2-3; 7 positions match TRBD2. Germline values: CDR1 GTSNPN, CDR2 SVGIG (reference sequence). This CDR3 spans 16 amino acids. The CDR3 DNA reads TGTGTCTGGAGTGTCGGGAGGCAGACGGGAGCAGATACGCAGTATTTT. This translates into CVWSVGRQTGADTQYF.